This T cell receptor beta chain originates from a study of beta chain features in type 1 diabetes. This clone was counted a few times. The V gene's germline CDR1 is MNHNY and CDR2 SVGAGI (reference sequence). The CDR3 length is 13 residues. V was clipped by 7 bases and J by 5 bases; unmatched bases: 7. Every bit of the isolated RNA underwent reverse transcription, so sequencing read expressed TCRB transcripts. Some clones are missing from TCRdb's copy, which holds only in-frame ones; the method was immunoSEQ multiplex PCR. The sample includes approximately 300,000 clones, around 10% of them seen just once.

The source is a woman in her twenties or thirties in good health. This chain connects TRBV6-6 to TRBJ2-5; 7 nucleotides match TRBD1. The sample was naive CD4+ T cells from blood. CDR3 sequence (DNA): TGTGCCAGCACATCAGGGGGTTGGGAGACCCAGTACTTC. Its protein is CASTSGGWETQYF.